Following are 18 T cell receptor beta chains from one sample sequenced in a study of T cells in Graves' hyperthyroidism and ophthalmopathy. Researchers took RNA transcripts and amplified the TCR beta CDR3 regions from them. In the first-round RT-PCR of the TCR CDR3, the HTBI primer set was used. TCRdb redid the calling of the multiplex PCR reads with MiXCR, one entry per CDR3 protein. This repertoire shows 400,000 to 550,000 distinct CDR3 sequences, 13% to 15% found once; its top ten account for around a sixth. The sequenced sample was blood. The receptors here all came from a woman aged 18-29 years with Graves' hyperthyroidism.

At least ten counts were recorded for this clonotype. The chain employs TRBV10-3 and TRBJ2-3, with 10 bases identical to TRBD2. Per germline, CDR1 ENHRY and CDR2 SYGVKD. The CDR3 totals 20 residues. V was clipped by 8 bases and J by 2 bases; unmatched bases: 22. The CDR3 here is CAIGPSGRARWLVDTDTQYF. CDR3 nucleotide sequence: TGTGCCATCGGTCCTAGCGGGAGAGCAAGGTGGCTGGTCGACACAGATACGCAGTATTTT.

Ten or more counts support this clonotype. The V gene is TRBV11-3, the J gene TRBJ2-1; D not certain. CDR3 length: 15 residues. Between the trimmed V and J ends, which lost 5 bases and 0 bases, there was a span of 11 bases. Germline CDR1 SGHNT, CDR2 YENEEA. The CDR3 DNA reads TGTGCCAGCAGCCCCGGTCGAGGCTCCTACAATGAGCAGTTCTTC. Its protein product is CASSPGRGSYNEQFF.

In its sample, this clonotype was seen many times. The rearrangement uses TRBV27 and TRBJ2-7, with D hard to call. Germline V gene data show CDR1 as MNHEY and CDR2 as SMNVEV (reference sequence). V lost 6 bases, J lost 0 bases, and 12 bases lay in between. There are 14 residues in the CDR3. CDR3 loop: CASSFNLYSYEQYF. In nucleotides, the CDR3 is TGTGCCAGCAGCTTTAACTTATACTCCTACGAGCAGTACTTC.

This clonotype showed up many times. The chain combines TRBV29-1 with TRBJ1-2; TRBD1 aligns across 9 bases. The CDR3 is 15 residues long. The junction had 9 bases not matched to a gene; V was cut back by 1 base and J by 6 bases. Looked up from germline, CDR1 is SQVTM and CDR2 is ANQGSEA. CDR3 region: CSVEGGTGSIDGYTF. The CDR3, as DNA: TGCAGCGTTGAAGGAGGGACAGGGTCGATCGATGGCTACACCTTC.

This clonotype was found many times. This sequence joins TRBV5-1 and TRBJ2-5; 7 bases agree with TRBD1. This CDR3 is built from 14 residues. The germline gives CDR1 SGHRS, CDR2 YFSETQ. The J segment lost 3 bases and the V segment lost 4 bases, leaving 6 bases of the junction unmatched. DNA for the CDR3: TGCGCCAGCAGCCCGAGGGACAGTGAAGAGACCCAGTACTTC. Translating gives CASSPRDSEETQYF.

CDR3 protein: CSASKRGGNNEQFF. CDR3 nucleotide sequence: TGCAGTGCTAGCAAGCGAGGCGGGAACAATGAGCAGTTCTTC. V gene TRBV20-1 combines with J gene TRBJ2-1, with D possibly matching TRBD2 (6 bases). Germline CDR1 reads DFQATT; CDR2 reads SNEGSKA (reference sequence). The CDR3 covers 14 residues. V lost 3 bases to trimming and J lost 5 bases, with 14 bases between them.

This clonotype was detected many times. CDR3 loop: CASSGDRGVYNEQFF. CDR3 DNA sequence: TGTGCCAGCAGTGGGGACAGGGGGGTCTACAATGAGCAGTTCTTC. The chain recombines TRBV6-1 with TRBJ2-1, with 11 bases fitting TRBD1. The CDR3 loop spans 15 amino acids. Germline loops: CDR1 MNHNS, CDR2 SASEGT. V dropped 4 bases and J dropped 3; count of bases not matched to a gene: 2.

This clonotype was seen at least ten times. V usage is TRBV6-1 and J usage is TRBJ2-3, with 10 bases lining up with TRBD2. Germline-derived CDR1 and CDR2 are MNHNS and SASEGT. CDR3 size: 19 residues. The ends lost 6 bases at V and 5 bases at J; junction bases unmatched: 20. The CDR3 is CASRPNKGLAGGGIDTQYF. In DNA, the CDR3 is TGTGCCAGCAGGCCAAACAAGGGATTAGCGGGAGGAGGAATAGATACGCAGTATTTT.

This clonotype occurred many times. The chain carries TRBV19 and TRBJ2-7, with 7 bases aligning to TRBD1. Germline loops: CDR1 LNHDA, CDR2 SQIVND (reference sequence). Unmatched junction bases numbered 16, after V lost 10 bases and J lost 4 bases. This CDR3 is 15 amino acids long. The CDR3 nucleotides are TGTGCCATAGGGACAGCCGTCAGACACACGTACGAGCAGTACGTC. This sequence encodes CAIGTAVRHTYEQYV.

Turning to this clonotype: This may be a read error, as it is one base from a much larger clone. The chain recombines TRBV27 with TRBJ2-1, with a weak D call TRBD1 (5 bases). The germline V and J ends were trimmed by 7 bases and 5 bases, with 18 bases remaining between them. The CDR3 runs to 15 residues. Germline V CDR1 and CDR2: MNHEY, SMNVEV (reference sequence). The CDR3 sequence: CASKTTRTLHNEQFF. CDR3 sequence (DNA): TGTGCCAGCAAAACGACCAGGACACTTCACAATGAGCAGTTCTTC.

There are a few counts of this clonotype. This sequence joins TRBV12-5 and TRBJ2-1; TRBD1 aligns across 7 bases. The CDR3 is 16 residues long. The germline CDR1 and CDR2 sequences are LGHNT and FRNRAP. V gave up 3 bases and J gave up 12 bases; unmatched junction bases: 17. This CDR3 is CASGFPVTRDSLWQFF. Here the CDR3 DNA reads TGTGCTAGTGGTTTCCCCGTCACCCGGGACAGCTTATGGCAGTTCTTC. Drawing the rest from reference TRBV12-5 and TRBJ2-1, the complete variable domain is DARVTQTPRHKVTEMGQEVTMRCQPILGHNTVFWYRQTMMQGLELLAYFRNRAPLDDSGMPKDRFSAEMPDATLATLKIQPSEPRDSAVYFCASGFPVTRDSLWQFFGPGTRLTVL.

The chain combines TRBV6-1 with TRBJ2-5; D gene ambiguous. V shed 6 bases and J shed 3 bases, with 14 bases lying between them. The germline CDR1 and CDR2 sequences are MNHNS and SASEGT. CDR3 length: 14 amino acids. CDR3 DNA: TGTGCCAGCAGAACTCCCGGCAGGAAAGAGACCCAGTACTTC. Its translation: CASRTPGRKETQYF.

This clonotype was found many times. In DNA, the CDR3 is TGTGCCAGTAGTATAGTGTGGGGGGCGAACACTGAAGCTTTCTTT. It translates to CASSIVWGANTEAFF. This chain links TRBV19 with TRBJ1-1, with D tentatively TRBD1 (6 bases). Trimming stripped 1 base from V and 1 base from J, with 10 bases between. This CDR3 spans 15 amino acids. CDR1 and CDR2 (germline): LNHDA, SQIVND (reference sequence).

This clonotype was found a few times. V is TRBV19 and J is TRBJ2-3, with 13 bases identical to TRBD2. CDR3 length: 20 residues. After removal of 1 base from V and 2 bases from J, the junction contained 12 bases not matched to a gene. Germline V gene sequence: CDR1 LNHDA, CDR2 SQIVND (reference sequence). The CDR3 protein is CASSIGIRGLAGRLTDTQYF. The DNA of the CDR3 is TGTGCCAGTAGTATAGGGATCCGGGGACTAGCGGGACGTCTCACAGATACGCAGTATTTT.

This clonotype came up a few times. The V call is TRBV19, the J call TRBJ2-2, with D possibly being TRBD2 (7 bases). Germline CDR1 LNHDA, CDR2 SQIVND (reference sequence). V lost 9 bases, J lost 4 bases, and 21 bases lay in between. This CDR3 region has 16 residues. The DNA of the CDR3 is TGTGCCAGCTCCACTGGAGGGGGGGGACGCACCGGGGAGCTGTTTTTT. This sequence encodes CASSTGGGGRTGELFF.

This clonotype has a count of ten or more. The rearrangement uses TRBV24-1 and TRBJ2-5; no reliable D call. Germline-derived CDR1 and CDR2 are KGHDR and SFDVKD. V was pared by 4 bases and J by 4 bases, with 9 bases between. The CDR3 is made up of 13 amino acids. In DNA, the CDR3 is TGTGCCACCAGTGAAGGATGGGGAGAGACCCAGTACTTC. Protein sequence: CATSEGWGETQYF.

This clonotype was seen many times. The chain is built from TRBV30 and TRBJ2-7; no definite D call. The CDR3 contains 12 residues. Germline V CDR1 and CDR2: GTSNPN, SVGIG (reference sequence). Between the trimmed V and J ends, which lost 4 bases and 1 base, there was a span of 8 bases. CDR3 nucleotides: TGTGCCTGGACCGACGTTTCCTACGAGCAGTACTTC. Its protein is CAWTDVSYEQYF.

The chain is built from TRBV7-6 and TRBJ1-2; possible D gene TRBD1, 6 bases. With 11 bases removed from V and 4 bases from J, the gap between germline ends came to 20 bases. CDR1 is SGHVS, CDR2 FNYEAQ, per germline. The CDR3 has 14 residues. The CDR3 DNA sequence: TGTGCCCTTACGGGGGGGCGCGGTTCCTATGGCTACACCTTC. Residues: CALTGGRGSYGYTF.